This T cell receptor beta chain was identified in a study of graft-versus-host responses after intestinal transplantation. Study-wide background: Among the recipients, all got anti-thymocyte globulin induction and then tacrolimus and steroids for two to four years.

Clones were sequenced by immunoSEQ multiplex PCR, and TCRdb holds only the in-frame ones, with some missing. This sample has tens of thousands of clones; about 90% occur once, and the top ten carry around 1.5%. This CDR3 spans 16 amino acids. Germline loops: CDR1 MDHEN, CDR2 SYDVKM. V gave up 4 bases and J gave up 6 bases; unmatched junction bases: 13. A remark on this clone: Antigen specificity is unknown.

Study results and caveats: HvG clone declines early post-transplant were associated with peak circulating GvH levels. GvH clones turned up in recipient marrow; some had shown up first in ileum or blood.

The V and J genes are TRBV28 and TRBJ2-7, with 9 nucleotides matching TRBD1. This sequence originates from a human patient who received an intestinal transplant, so some T cells may come from the graft donor. The sequencing used PBMCs, collected 26 days after transplant. CDR3 in DNA: TGTGCCAGCAGTTGGCCCATACGGGACAGGGTCTTCGAGCAGTACTTC. Protein: CASSWPIRDRVFEQYF.